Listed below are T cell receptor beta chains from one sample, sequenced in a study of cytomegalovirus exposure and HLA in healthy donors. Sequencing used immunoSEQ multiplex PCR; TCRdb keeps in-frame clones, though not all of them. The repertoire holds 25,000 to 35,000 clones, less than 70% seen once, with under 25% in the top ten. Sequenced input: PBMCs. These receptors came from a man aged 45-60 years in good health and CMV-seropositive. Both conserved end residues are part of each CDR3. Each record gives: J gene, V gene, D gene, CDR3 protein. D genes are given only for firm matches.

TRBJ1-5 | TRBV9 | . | CASSVGDTLGPQHF
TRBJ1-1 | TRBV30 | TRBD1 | CAWTDRDTEAFF
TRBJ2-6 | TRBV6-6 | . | CASSYALDSGANVLTF
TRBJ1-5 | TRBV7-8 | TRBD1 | CASSPGQGAPPQHF
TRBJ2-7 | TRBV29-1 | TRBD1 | CSVETPGQGDSYEQYF
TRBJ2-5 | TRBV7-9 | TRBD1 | CASSSSDRAETQYF
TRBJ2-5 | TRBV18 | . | CASSPSYREETQYF
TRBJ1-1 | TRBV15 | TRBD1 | CATSRDRRAEAFF
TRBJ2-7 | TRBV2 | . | CASRDLSYEQYF
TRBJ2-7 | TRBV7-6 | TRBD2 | CASSFGTNNYEQYF
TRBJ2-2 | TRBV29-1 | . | CSVVLEGANTGELFF
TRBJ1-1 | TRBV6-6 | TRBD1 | CASSSGGLNTEAFF
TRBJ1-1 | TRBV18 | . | CASSPSQGSNTEAFF
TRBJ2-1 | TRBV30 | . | CAWSVGRGSYNEQFF
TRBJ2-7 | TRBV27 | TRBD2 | CASSHGLGPYEQYF
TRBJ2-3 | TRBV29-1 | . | CSVDQGTDTQYF
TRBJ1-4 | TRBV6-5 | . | CASSYSRATNEKLFF
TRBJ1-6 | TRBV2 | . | CASSGGGGSYNSPLHF
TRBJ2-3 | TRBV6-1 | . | CASSGTSNADTQYF
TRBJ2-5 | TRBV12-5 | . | CASGLGPWTQYF
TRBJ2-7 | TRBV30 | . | CAWSGSSSEQYF
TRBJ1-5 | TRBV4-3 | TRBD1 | CASSHIWGQGVQPQHF
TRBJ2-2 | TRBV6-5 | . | CASSYETATGELFF
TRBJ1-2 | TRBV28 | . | CASRTEDGYTF
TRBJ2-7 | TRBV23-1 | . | CASSPPRKHF
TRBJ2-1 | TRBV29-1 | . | CSQAGDSYNEQFF
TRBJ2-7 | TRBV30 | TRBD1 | CAWSRDRAYEQYF